The clone carrying this TCR beta chain was observed a handful of times. TCRdb re-derived calls from the 5' RACE reads in MiXCR, one entry per CDR3 protein. The sample consists of hundreds of thousands of distinct CDR3 sequences, approximately 6.8% of them appearing once. The data belong to a study of identical twins. Trimming removed 8 bases at V and 3 bases at J, with 17 bases between. The CDR3 spans 15 residues. The sample was also reused in another study, on yellow fever vaccine responses in identical twins.

The V call is TRBV12-3 or TRBV12-4, the J call TRBJ2-1; D may be TRBD1 (7 bases). Sequencing was carried out using CD8+ T cells sorted from blood. The source of this sequence is a woman aged 18-29 years in good health. This CDR3 reads CASADQGGGYNEQFF. The CDR3 nucleotides are TGTGCCAGCGCCGATCAGGGGGGAGGCTACAATGAGCAGTTCTTC.